These 18 T cell receptor beta chains originate from one sample sequenced in a study of sequential checkpoint blockade in melanoma. Method: immunoSEQ multiplex PCR; TCRdb's copy keeps in-frame clones and lacks some. This table has under 25,000 clones, around 88% appearing once. The treatment is: randomized to nivolumab then ipilimumab (arm A) or the reverse (arm B). Specimen: CD8+ T cells sorted from blood (inferred from file names), collected from a patient given nivolumab and ipilimumab in sequence. These receptors all come from a human donor with melanoma.

The rearrangement uses TRBV29-1 and TRBJ2-2; weak D call: TRBD2 (5 bases). With 0 bases removed from V and 7 bases from J, the gap between germline ends came to 6 bases. Germline-derived CDR1 and CDR2 are SQVTM and ANQGSEA. The CDR3 is made up of 12 amino acids. The CDR3, as DNA: TGCAGCGTTGAAGATCGGGGCGGGGAGCTGTTTTTT. Encoded protein: CSVEDRGGELFF.

The genes are TRBV11-2 and TRBJ2-7; tentative D call: TRBD1 (5 bases). V was shortened by 7 bases and J by 6 bases, with 16 bases between the two germline ends. This CDR3 has 13 residues. Germline CDR1 is SGHAT and CDR2 is FQNNGV. Here the CDR3 DNA reads TGTGCCAGCACCTACTCAGGGCAGGTCGAGCAGTACTTC. Translation: CASTYSGQVEQYF.

This clone was seen more than once but under ten times. The chain links TRBV27 to TRBJ1-5; TRBD1 aligns across 9 bases. Germline CDR1 MNHEY, CDR2 SMNVEV (reference sequence). This CDR3 has 15 amino acids. Trimming took 6 bases from V and 3 from J; bases not matched to a gene: 6. The CDR3 spells CASSDGTGTNQPQHF. For the CDR3, the DNA is TGTGCCAGCAGCGACGGGACAGGGACCAATCAGCCCCAGCATTTT.

The chain carries TRBV4-1 and TRBJ2-5, with 7 bases lining up with TRBD1. The J call could be wrong; TRBJ2-7 is a better fit for the DNA end. CDR1 MGHRA and CDR2 YSYEKL come from the germline V gene. The CDR3 spans 15 residues. The DNA for the CDR3 is TGCGCCAGCAGCCGAGACGACAGGGAGCCGTACGAGCAGTACTTC. Its protein is CASSRDDREPYEQYF.

The CDR3 loop reads CASSQVDISSYEQYF. The DNA for the CDR3 is TGCGCCAGCAGCCAAGTGGACATCAGCTCCTACGAGCAGTACTTC. The V call is TRBV4-1, the J call TRBJ2-7; perhaps TRBD1 as D (5 bases). This CDR3 is built from 15 residues. Germline CDR1 is MGHRA and CDR2 is YSYEKL. Trimming cost V 1 base and J 0 bases, with 10 bases left between them.

The rearrangement links TRBV5-6 to TRBJ1-1; D unresolved. Trimming stripped 0 bases from V and 1 base from J, with 4 bases between. Germline V lookup: CDR1 SGHDT, CDR2 YYEEEE. The CDR3 totals 13 residues. The CDR3 coding sequence is TGTGCCAGCAGCTTGGCTTCGAACACTGAAGCTTTCTTT. Amino acids: CASSLASNTEAFF. Based on the CDR3 plus reference TRBV5-6 and TRBJ1-1, the full variable domain is DAGVTQSPTHLIKTRGQQVTLRCSPKSGHDTVSWYQQALGQGPQFIFQYYEEEERQRGNFPDRFSGHQFPNYSSELNVNALLLGDSALYLCASSLASNTEAFFGQGTRLTVV.

This clone occurred a few times. The chain has TRBV5-4 and TRBJ2-5, with a possible D match to TRBD2 (6 bases). Trimming took off 4 bases at V and 1 base at J, with 29 bases between the two ends. Germline assignment: CDR1 SGHNT and CDR2 YYREEE (reference sequence). CDR3 size: 20 residues. The CDR3 protein is CASSGDKGRTVPTFQETQYF. In nucleotides, the CDR3 is TGTGCCAGCAGCGGTGACAAAGGGAGGACGGTCCCCACCTTCCAAGAGACCCAGTACTTC.

The chain links TRBV28 to TRBJ2-7; D perhaps matches TRBD2 (5 bases). The CDR3 has 18 amino acids. The germline V and J ends were trimmed by 4 bases and 1 base, with 23 bases remaining between them. The germline CDR1 and CDR2 sequences are MDHEN and SYDVKM. CDR3: CASSSTRGRVVWSYEQYF. In DNA form, the CDR3 reads TGTGCCAGCAGTTCTACACGGGGTAGGGTCGTTTGGTCCTACGAGCAGTACTTC.

The chain links TRBV9 to TRBJ2-2; D is possibly TRBD2 (6 bases). Per germline, CDR1 SGDLS and CDR2 YYNGEE. The CDR3 has 13 residues. V was shortened by 7 bases and J by 2 bases, with 9 bases between the two germline ends. CDR3 sequence (DNA): TGTGCCAGCCGGCGGGGTAACACCGGGGAGCTGTTTTTT. Encoded protein: CASRRGNTGELFF.

CDR3 coding DNA: TGTGCCAGCAGTTACGGGGGGAATCAGCCCCAGCATTTT. It encodes CASSYGGNQPQHF. The gene calls are TRBV6-5 and TRBJ1-5; TRBD1 is a possible D gene (5 bases). The length of the CDR3 is 13 residues. The germline V gene has CDR1 MNHEY and CDR2 SVGAGI. Trimming took off 2 bases at V and 4 bases at J, with 6 bases between the two ends.

The J gene is TRBJ1-3, the V gene TRBV29-1; possibly TRBD1 for D (6 bases). The V and J ends lost 5 bases and 0 bases respectively, with 11 bases between them. The CDR3 runs 14 residues. From germline, CDR1 is SQVTM and CDR2 ANQGSEA. The CDR3 loop reads CSVRNRDSGNTIYF. CDR3 nucleotide sequence: TGCAGCGTTAGAAACAGGGACTCTGGAAACACCATATATTTT.

The chain employs TRBV29-1 and TRBJ1-2; no clear D. CDR1 and CDR2 (germline): SQVTM, ANQGSEA. Trimming left V 3 bases short and J 8 bases short, with 16 bases between. The CDR3 extends over 13 amino acids. In DNA, the CDR3 is TGCAGCGTTGACGTCGGAGTTAAACAAGGCTACACCTTC. Translation gives CSVDVGVKQGYTF. The full variable domain, in which reference TRBV29-1 and TRBJ1-2 provide the parts outside the CDR3, is SAVISQKPSRDICQRGTSLTIQCQVDSQVTMMFWYRQQPGQSLTLIATANQGSEATYESGFVIDKFPISRPNLTFSTLTVSNMSPEDSSIYLCSVDVGVKQGYTFGSGTRLTVV.

The chain employs TRBV11-2 and TRBJ2-1; 9 bases fit TRBD2. The CDR3 runs 16 residues. In germline, CDR1 is SGHAT, CDR2 FQNNGV. The V and J ends lost 1 base and 5 bases, in that order; junction bases with no gene match: 6. The CDR3 DNA sequence: TGTGCCAGCAGCTTAGGTGGTAGCGGGAGCCACAATGAGCAGTTCTTC. It specifies CASSLGGSGSHNEQFF.

The V call is TRBV23-1, the J call TRBJ1-2, with D uncertain. TRBV23-1 is annotated as an ORF whose role is uncertain. The CDR3 covers 14 residues. The V end lost 3 bases, the J end lost 3 bases, and 11 bases lay between the germline ends. The CDR3 spells CASSQSSKDYGYTF. Written as DNA, the CDR3 is TGCGCCAGCAGTCAGTCTAGTAAGGACTATGGCTACACCTTC.

The chain recombines TRBV27 with TRBJ2-6; perhaps TRBD1 as D (6 bases). Germline CDR1 and CDR2: MNHEY and SMNVEV (reference sequence). V was clipped by 7 bases and J by 4 bases, with 8 bases between them. The CDR3 contains 13 residues. The CDR3 nucleotides read TGTGCCAGCACAGGGGACGGGGCCAACGTCCTGACTTTC. Encoded protein: CASTGDGANVLTF.

The CDR3 reads CASSLSKPFQFHQPQHF. The CDR3 nucleotides read TGTGCCAGCAGTTTATCTAAACCGTTTCAGTTCCATCAGCCCCAGCATTTT. The chain couples TRBV27 to TRBJ1-5; D not resolved. The CDR3 has 17 residues. The V and J ends lost 0 bases and 5 bases respectively, with 17 bases between them. Looked up from germline, CDR1 is MNHEY and CDR2 is SMNVEV (reference sequence).

The V gene is TRBV28, the J gene TRBJ2-6, with D unresolved. In germline, CDR1 is MDHEN, CDR2 SYDVKM. The V and J ends lost 1 base and 0 bases respectively, with 4 bases between them. The CDR3 has 15 amino acids. CDR3 sequence reads: CASSLYNSGANVLTF. In nucleotides, the CDR3 is TGTGCCAGCAGTTTATACAACTCTGGGGCCAACGTCCTGACTTTC.

The chain joins TRBV28 to TRBJ2-2; 7 bases align to TRBD2. There are 13 residues in the CDR3. Germline loops: CDR1 MDHEN, CDR2 SYDVKM. The trim removed 7 bases at V and 6 bases at J, leaving 5 bases unmatched. CDR3 protein: CASTLGLAGELFF. The CDR3 DNA reads as TGTGCCAGCACCCTCGGACTAGCCGGGGAGCTGTTTTTT. The full variable domain, its missing parts supplied by reference TRBV28 and TRBJ2-2, is DVKVTQSSRYLVKRTGEKVFLECVQDMDHENMFWYRQDPGLGLRLIYFSYDVKMKEKGDIPEGYSVSREKKERFSLILESASTNQTSMYLCASTLGLAGELFFGEGSRLTVL.